One sample yielded the 25 T cell receptor beta chains listed below, sequenced in a study of T cells after yellow fever vaccination. TCRdb processed the 5' RACE reads anew with MiXCR; each CDR3 protein has one entry. The sample carries about 12,000 distinct CDR3 sequences, 4.9% recorded once. The starting material was PBMCs, either bulk or a sorted T-cell subset (CD4+, CD8+, memory, or dextramer-sorted; not recorded which), obtained 45 days after the yellow fever booster vaccination. The receptors stem from a man aged 25-45 years who received the YFV17D yellow fever vaccine.

This clonotype was observed many times. The chain carries TRBV6-5 and TRBJ2-7, with TRBD1 identical over 8 bases. Germline CDR1 reads MNHEY; CDR2 reads SVGAGI. CDR3 length equals 15 residues. The V and J ends lost 0 bases and 3 bases, in that order; junction bases with no gene match: 4. CDR3 coding DNA: TGTGCCAGCAGTTACTCTACAGGGGGAAGCTACGAGCAGTACTTC. It translates to CASSYSTGGSYEQYF.

The table lists this clonotype with many counts. The chain has TRBV6-6 and TRBJ1-6, with 7 positions matching TRBD1. With 4 bases clipped from V and 15 bases from J, the junction kept 9 bases outside the gene matches. Germline CDR1 MNHNY, CDR2 SVGAGI (reference sequence). The CDR3 is 13 amino acids. CDR3 DNA: TGTGCCAGCAGTTTCCCTTTAACAGGGGACCTCCACTTT. It is translated as CASSFPLTGDLHF.

V usage is TRBV7-3 and J usage is TRBJ2-5; 10 nucleotides line up with TRBD1. The CDR3 runs 15 residues. With 3 bases clipped from V and 5 bases from J, the junction kept 6 bases outside the gene matches. The V gene's germline CDR1 is SGHTA and CDR2 FQGTGA. The CDR3 sequence is CASSLGTGVHETQYF. In DNA, the CDR3 is TGTGCCAGCAGCTTGGGGACAGGGGTCCACGAGACCCAGTACTTC.

V gene TRBV7-2 combines with J gene TRBJ2-2; D is perhaps TRBD2 (6 bases). This CDR3 region has 14 residues. V lost 8 bases, J lost 7 bases, and 17 bases lay in between. Per germline, CDR1 SGHTA and CDR2 FQGNSA. DNA of the CDR3: TGTGCCAGCGGCCCTGGGGGGAACTGCGGGGAGCTGTTTTTT. This encodes CASGPGGNCGELFF.

There are many counts of this clonotype. The V call is TRBV6-2 or TRBV6-3, the J call TRBJ2-1; no definite D call. The CDR3 covers 11 residues. Germline V gene lookup returns CDR1 MNHEY and CDR2 SVGEGT. Trimming left V 7 bases short and J 2 bases short, with 3 bases between. CDR3: CASTAYNEQFF. DNA for the CDR3: TGTGCCAGCACGGCCTACAATGAGCAGTTCTTC.

In its sample, this clonotype was seen many times. This chain connects TRBV19 to TRBJ2-2; D unclear. The length of the CDR3 is 16 residues. Germline V lookup: CDR1 LNHDA, CDR2 SQIVND (reference sequence). Trimming took off 3 bases at V and 5 bases at J, with 16 bases between the two ends. The CDR3 sequence is CASSIPFLVRTGELFF. The DNA for the CDR3 is TGTGCCAGTAGTATCCCGTTTTTAGTAAGGACCGGGGAGCTGTTTTTT.

This clonotype was counted a few times. V gene TRBV20-1 combines with J gene TRBJ2-5; no firm D call. V lost 6 bases to trimming and J lost 5 bases, with 7 bases between them. Germline V lookup: CDR1 DFQATT, CDR2 SNEGSKA (reference sequence). CDR3 size: 10 residues. DNA of the CDR3: TGCAGTGCCAGTATGGAGACCCAGTACTTC. Protein product: CSASMETQYF.

This clonotype showed up many times. V is TRBV12-3 or TRBV12-4 and J is TRBJ2-1; 12 bases agree with TRBD2. This CDR3 comprises 16 residues. V was pared by 6 bases and J by 4 bases, with 7 bases of the junction left unmatched. CDR3 nucleotides: TGTGCCAGCAGCCACGGACTAGCGGGGATATACAATGAGCAGTTCTTC. It encodes CASSHGLAGIYNEQFF.

This clonotype was seen ten or more times. This chain connects TRBV20-1 to TRBJ2-1; D ambiguous. The CDR3 runs 15 residues. The germline V gene has CDR1 DFQATT and CDR2 SNEGSKA (reference sequence). Trimming removed 5 bases from V and 1 base from J, with 15 bases in between. The CDR3 loop is CSARWTLGSYNEQFF. The CDR3 DNA reads TGCAGTGCTCGATGGACGCTAGGGTCCTACAATGAGCAGTTCTTC.

This clonotype was observed at least ten times. The chain recombines TRBV30 with TRBJ2-1; no reliable D call. Germline V gene lookup returns CDR1 GTSNPN and CDR2 SVGIG (reference sequence). V lost 2 bases to trimming and J lost 9 bases, with 14 bases between them. The CDR3 is made up of 13 amino acids. In DNA form, the CDR3 reads TGTGCCTGGAGTCGGCCGGTGAGCAGTGAGCAGTTCTTC. Translation: CAWSRPVSSEQFF.

This clonotype was recorded many times. This chain joins TRBV14 and TRBJ2-7; either TRBD1 or TRBD2 may supply D (5 bases each). Trimming cost V 4 bases and J 1 base, with 8 bases left between them. This CDR3 is 13 amino acids long. Germline-derived CDR1 and CDR2 are SGHDN and FVKESK. In DNA, the CDR3 is TGTGCCAGCAGCCCGGGACGGTCCTACGAGCAGTACTTC. Protein: CASSPGRSYEQYF. Based on the CDR3 plus reference TRBV14 and TRBJ2-7, the full variable domain is EAGVTQFPSHSVIEKGQTVTLRCDPISGHDNLYWYRRVMGKEIKFLLHFVKESKQDESGMPNNRFLAERTGGTYSTLKVQPAELEDSGVYFCASSPGRSYEQYFGPGTRLTVT.

This clonotype was seen ten or more times. The rearrangement links TRBV9 to TRBJ2-7; no clear D gene. CDR1 is SGDLS and CDR2 is YYNGEE in the germline V gene. The CDR3 extends over 14 amino acids. Trimming pared 2 bases from V and 2 bases from J, leaving 11 bases between. The CDR3 spells CASSVLGETYEQYF. CDR3 in DNA: TGTGCCAGCAGCGTCCTAGGAGAGACCTACGAGCAGTACTTC.

This clonotype has at least ten counts. The chain uses TRBV5-6 and TRBJ2-7; TRBD1 is a possible D gene (6 bases). V was clipped by 4 bases and J by 6 bases, with 14 bases between them. Looked up from germline, CDR1 is SGHDT and CDR2 is YYEEEE. The CDR3 contains 13 residues. The CDR3 sequence: CASSPGTPGEQYF. The CDR3 DNA reads as TGTGCCAGCAGCCCTGGGACACCGGGCGAGCAGTACTTC.

There are many counts of this clonotype. The V call is TRBV20-1, the J call TRBJ2-4; D is ambiguous. V was pared by 6 bases and J by 0 bases, with 9 bases between. The CDR3 covers 13 residues. Germline V gives CDR1 DFQATT, CDR2 SNEGSKA (reference sequence). The CDR3 region is CSAPAIAKNIQYF. The DNA for the CDR3 is TGCAGTGCCCCTGCGATAGCCAAAAACATTCAGTACTTC.

The sample holds many counts of this clonotype. The V gene is TRBV7-3, the J gene TRBJ2-7; D is uncertain. Germline V lookup: CDR1 SGHTA, CDR2 FQGTGA. The CDR3 is made up of 15 amino acids. The V gene lost 5 bases and the J gene lost 3 bases, with 17 bases spanning the gap. Written as DNA, the CDR3 is TGTGCCAGCAGCCCGCAAGCCGGGCTCAACTACGAGCAGTACTTC. Translated, it gives CASSPQAGLNYEQYF.

In its sample, this clonotype was seen many times. This chain links TRBV7-2 with TRBJ2-3; D is undetermined. CDR1 and CDR2 (germline): SGHTA, FQGNSA. V was cut by 2 bases and J by 4 bases, with 1 base left in between. The CDR3 extends over 11 amino acids. The CDR3 bases are TGTGCCAGCAGCTTATCAGATACGCAGTATTTT. Translation: CASSLSDTQYF.

This clonotype was seen at least ten times. The J gene is TRBJ2-7, the V gene TRBV5-1, with a tentative D call TRBD1 (5 bases). The CDR3 has 12 amino acids. V lost 4 bases and J lost 4, with 9 bases in between. Per the germline V gene, CDR1 is SGHRS and CDR2 is YFSETQ. CDR3 region: CASSARQYEQYF. CDR3 bases: TGCGCCAGCAGCGCCAGACAGTACGAGCAGTACTTC.

This clonotype showed up many times. The genes are TRBV7-2 and TRBJ2-7; 9 nucleotides align to TRBD2. Trimming removed 2 bases from V and 0 bases from J; junction bases left unmatched: 8. The CDR3 spans 17 residues. Germline CDR1 reads SGHTA; CDR2 reads FQGNSA. This chain's CDR3 is CASSLWASGASSYEQYF. The DNA of the CDR3 is TGTGCCAGCAGCTTATGGGCTAGCGGGGCCAGCTCCTACGAGCAGTACTTC.

This clonotype was counted ten times or more. The V call is TRBV7-9, the J call TRBJ1-2; no firm D call. Germline V gives CDR1 SEHNR, CDR2 FQNEAQ (reference sequence). V was cut by 0 bases and J by 8 bases, with 16 bases left in between. The CDR3 totals 15 residues. CDR3 nucleotides: TGTGCCAGCAGCTTAGCAGAACGCCCAAGCGGGGGCTACACCTTC. Amino acid sequence: CASSLAERPSGGYTF. The full variable domain, with the rest looked up from reference TRBV7-9 and TRBJ1-2, is DTGVSQNPRHKITKRGQNVTFRCDPISEHNRLYWYRQTLGQGPEFLTYFQNEAQLEKSRLLSDRFSAERPKGSFSTLEIQRTEQGDSAMYLCASSLAERPSGGYTFGSGTRLTVV.

This clonotype was seen many times. The V call is TRBV4-3, the J call TRBJ2-7, with D possibly being TRBD1 or TRBD2 (5 bases each). The CDR3 runs 15 residues. Germline lookup yields CDR1 LGHNA and CDR2 YSLEER. The V end was cut by 4 bases, the J end by 1 base, with 14 bases between. The CDR3 reads CASSLQRDVSYEQYF. The CDR3 nucleotides are TGCGCCAGCAGCCTTCAGAGGGACGTTTCCTACGAGCAGTACTTC.

This clonotype was seen at least ten times. V usage is TRBV7-2 and J usage is TRBJ2-2, with D unclear. CDR1 and CDR2 from the germline V gene are SGHTA and FQGNSA. V was pared by 2 bases and J by 10 bases, with 11 bases between. The CDR3 covers 13 residues. CDR3 nucleotides: TGTGCCAGCAGCTTAAATCCACAGCTGGAGCTGTTTTTT. Protein: CASSLNPQLELFF.

This clonotype was seen at least ten times. The rearrangement links TRBV5-1 to TRBJ2-7; 7 bases line up with TRBD2. CDR1 is SGHRS and CDR2 is YFSETQ in the germline V gene. CDR3 length: 15 amino acids. With 0 bases clipped from V and 1 base from J, the junction kept 4 bases outside the gene matches. The CDR3 loop reads CASSLASGGSYEQYF. The CDR3 DNA reads TGCGCCAGCAGCTTGGCGTCGGGAGGTTCCTACGAGCAGTACTTC. The whole variable domain, remainder taken from reference TRBV5-1 and TRBJ2-7, is KAGVTQTPRYLIKTRGQQVTLSCSPISGHRSVSWYQQTPGQGLQFLFEYFSETQRNKGNFPGRFSGRQFSNSRSEMNVSTLELGDSALYLCASSLASGGSYEQYFGPGTRLTVT.

This clonotype was seen many times. The chain has TRBV18 and TRBJ1-5; 8 bases match TRBD1. V lost 6 bases and J lost 4; bases outside the gene matches: 5. The CDR3 sequence is 14 residues long. The germline V gene encodes CDR1 KGHSH and CDR2 LQKENI. CDR3 nucleotide sequence: TGTGCCAGCTCTAAGACAGGGGATAATCAGCCCCAGCATTTT. This codes for CASSKTGDNQPQHF.

This clonotype was recorded many times. The chain carries TRBV7-9 and TRBJ1-1, with D hard to call. Germline CDR1 is SEHNR and CDR2 is FQNEAQ (reference sequence). The CDR3 sequence is 11 residues long. Deletions cut 4 bases from V and 4 bases from J, with 4 bases between. CDR3: CASSSLTEAFF. The CDR3 bases are TGTGCCAGCAGCTCCCTCACTGAAGCTTTCTTT.

This clonotype was recorded many times. The V call is TRBV11-2, the J call TRBJ1-2; D is perhaps TRBD1 (5 bases). CDR1 SGHAT and CDR2 FQNNGV come from the germline V gene. This CDR3 contains 11 residues. Trimming stripped 8 bases from V and 8 bases from J, with 12 bases between. The CDR3 sequence: CASWNQGGYTF. In DNA form, the CDR3 reads TGTGCCAGCTGGAACCAGGGAGGCTACACCTTC.